Listed below are T cell receptor beta chains from one sample, sequenced in a study of T cell repertoires in cytomegalovirus infection. TCRdb redid the calling of the reads with MiXCR, one entry per CDR3 protein. The profile shows about 250,000 distinct CDR3 sequences, around 6.6% of them singletons. The material sequenced was PBMCs. Receptor source: a human donor in good health (CMV status not recorded). Some clones in this sample may be carry-over from other donors' samples. Each CDR3 is given with its conserved first and last residue. A D gene is named only where the DNA matches it firmly.

TRBV7-9	-	14	TRBJ1-5	CASSFPQGGQPQHF
TRBV6-2/TRBV6-3	-	12	TRBJ2-3	CASSDFKDTQYF
TRBV6-2/TRBV6-3	-	15	TRBJ2-1	CASSYPGVYDAEQFF
TRBV7-2	-	16	TRBJ2-4	CASSFDSTGRKNIQYF
TRBV7-9	TRBD2	15	TRBJ2-3	CASSSLAGGPDTQYF
TRBV14	TRBD1	17	TRBJ2-2	CASSRFVGQGNTGELFF
TRBV20-1	TRBD1	12	TRBJ2-1	CSARTGHNEQFF
TRBV20-1	TRBD1	13	TRBJ1-5	CSARRQGDQPQHF
TRBV6-2/TRBV6-3	-	12	TRBJ2-3	CASSRRVNTQYF
TRBV12-3/TRBV12-4	-	14	TRBJ2-3	CASKGLQSTDTQYF
TRBV6-5	TRBD2	18	TRBJ2-1	CASSYSFLTSGVADEQFF
TRBV11-2	-	15	TRBJ1-6	CASTVDGLYNSPLHF
TRBV2	-	15	TRBJ1-2	CASRDGTAINYGYTF